This passage covers 14 T cell receptor beta chains from one sample sequenced in a study of shared clonotypes between healthy human individuals. Sequencing was performed with immunoSEQ multiplex PCR; in TCRdb, only in-frame clones are kept and a portion is missing. This table has around 1,100,000 clones, 60% to 85% appearing once. Sequencing was done on a sample of memory CD4+ T cells from PBMCs. Indicated subset: CD45RA-negative fraction. These receptors came from a man aged 18 to 35 in good health. Some clones in this sample may be carry-over from other donors' samples.

This clone has a single count. V is TRBV7-2 and J is TRBJ1-3; D is uncertain. Germline CDR1 and CDR2: SGHTA and FQGNSA. Between the trimmed V and J ends, which lost 0 bases and 0 bases, there was a span of 9 bases. This CDR3 spans 16 amino acids. CDR3: CASSLARSNSGNTIYF. The CDR3 DNA follows: TGTGCCAGCAGCTTAGCGAGGTCCAACTCTGGAAACACCATATATTTT.

The chain links TRBV5-1 to TRBJ2-6; tentatively, D is TRBD1 (5 bases). The CDR3 has 14 residues. Germline values: CDR1 SGHRS, CDR2 YFSETQ. V dropped 9 bases and J dropped 1 base, with 11 bases sitting between them. The CDR3 protein is CATTKGSGANVLTF. CDR3 nucleotides: TGCGCCACCACTAAGGGGTCTGGGGCCAACGTCCTGACTTTC. Variable domain in full (rest from reference TRBV5-1 and TRBJ2-6): KAGVTQTPRYLIKTRGQQVTLSCSPISGHRSVSWYQQTPGQGLQFLFEYFSETQRNKGNFPGRFSGRQFSNSRSEMNVSTLELGDSALYLCATTKGSGANVLTFGAGSRLTVL.

This chain links TRBV9 with TRBJ2-1; 12 bases fit TRBD2. The CDR3 spans 16 residues. Germline V lookup: CDR1 SGDLS, CDR2 YYNGEE. Trimming at V came to 0 bases and at J to 9 bases, leaving 7 bases not matched to a gene. The CDR3 here is CASSVAGLAGLGEQFF. Written as DNA, the CDR3 is TGTGCCAGCAGCGTAGCCGGACTAGCGGGACTAGGTGAGCAGTTCTTC. The full variable domain, with the rest looked up from reference TRBV9 and TRBJ2-1, is DSGVTQTPKHLITATGQRVTLRCSPRSGDLSVYWYQQSLDQGLQFLIQYYNGEERAKGNILERFSAQQFPDLHSELNLSSLELGDSALYFCASSVAGLAGLGEQFFGPGTRLTVL.

A single count supports this clone. This chain joins TRBV12-5 and TRBJ2-1; 7 positions match TRBD1. CDR3 length: 15 amino acids. Trimming took 1 base from V and 2 from J; bases not matched to a gene: 2. The germline V gene has CDR1 LGHNT and CDR2 FRNRAP. CDR3 nucleotides: TGTGCTAGTGGTTTGGGACAGGGCACCTACAATGAGCAGTTCTTC. This gives the protein CASGLGQGTYNEQFF.

The CDR3 protein is CASSPGSNYGYTF. The CDR3 nucleotides read TGTGCCAGCAGCCCGGGCAGCAACTATGGCTACACCTTC. The chain is built from TRBV11-2 and TRBJ1-2; D call uncertain. The V end was cut by 5 bases, the J end by 2 bases, with 9 bases between. The CDR3 sequence is 13 residues long. From germline, CDR1 is SGHAT and CDR2 FQNNGV.

The chain is built from TRBV6-6 and TRBJ2-7; 9 nucleotides align to TRBD2. CDR3 length: 16 amino acids. Germline V gene lookup returns CDR1 MNHNY and CDR2 SVGAGI (reference sequence). Unmatched junction bases numbered 10, after V lost 4 bases and J lost 3 bases. CDR3 DNA sequence: TGTGCCAGCAGTTCCGCACTAGCGGGCCAAGACTACGAGCAGTACTTC. Translating gives CASSSALAGQDYEQYF.

V usage is TRBV20-1 and J usage is TRBJ1-1; D is unresolved. Germline V gives CDR1 DFQATT, CDR2 SNEGSKA (reference sequence). The CDR3 totals 11 residues. Trimming shortened V by 3 bases and J by 5 bases, and 7 bases separated the two germline ends. CDR3 DNA: TGCAGTGCTAGTAGCCCGACTGAAGCTTTCTTT. Translation gives CSASSPTEAFF.

V usage is TRBV29-1 and J usage is TRBJ1-1; D is undetermined. Per germline, CDR1 SQVTM and CDR2 ANQGSEA. The V and J ends lost 4 bases and 0 bases respectively, with 12 bases between them. This CDR3 spans 14 amino acids. This CDR3 reads CSVGNRWMNTEAFF. DNA for the CDR3: TGCAGCGTTGGGAACAGATGGATGAACACTGAAGCTTTCTTT. The complete variable domain, with remaining parts taken from reference TRBV29-1 and TRBJ1-1, reads SAVISQKPSRDICQRGTSLTIQCQVDSQVTMMFWYRQQPGQSLTLIATANQGSEATYESGFVIDKFPISRPNLTFSTLTVSNMSPEDSSIYLCSVGNRWMNTEAFFGQGTRLTVV.

This chain uses TRBV28 with TRBJ2-4, with D possibly TRBD1 on 5 matching bases. This CDR3 is built from 12 residues. Trimming removed 8 bases from V and 8 bases from J, with 13 bases in between. Looked up from germline, CDR1 is MDHEN and CDR2 is SYDVKM. This chain's CDR3 is CASRSGMDIQYF. For the CDR3, the DNA is TGTGCCAGCCGGTCAGGGATGGACATTCAGTACTTC.

The chain carries TRBV7-8 and TRBJ1-4, with 7 bases lining up with TRBD1. The CDR3 spans 14 residues. Trimming at V came to 1 base and at J to 9 bases, leaving 5 bases not matched to a gene. Germline CDR1 SGHVS, CDR2 FQNEAQ. The CDR3 reads CASSLGGDSQKLFF. CDR3 nucleotide sequence: TGTGCCAGCAGCTTAGGGGGGGACAGTCAAAAACTGTTTTTT.

The CDR3 here is CASSRTASNEKLFF. The CDR3 bases are TGTGCCAGCAGTCGGACAGCAAGTAATGAAAAACTGTTTTTT. The chain has TRBV6-1 and TRBJ1-4, with D perhaps TRBD1 (6 bases). CDR1 MNHNS and CDR2 SASEGT come from the germline V gene. The ends were cut back, 5 bases at V and 4 bases at J, with 11 bases in the middle. This CDR3 has 14 amino acids.

In this sample, this clone turned up a few times. V usage is TRBV12-5 and J usage is TRBJ2-1, with TRBD2 as a possible D gene (5 bases). The germline V and J ends were trimmed by 8 bases and 9 bases, with 11 bases remaining between them. CDR3 length equals 11 residues. CDR1 is LGHNT and CDR2 is FRNRAP in the germline V gene. The CDR3 DNA reads as TGTGCTAGTAGTGTCGAGGGTGAGCAGTTCTTC. Amino acids: CASSVEGEQFF.

The genes are TRBV27 and TRBJ2-1, with 9 bases lining up with TRBD1. The V gene's germline CDR1 is MNHEY and CDR2 SMNVEV (reference sequence). This CDR3 spans 15 amino acids. The V gene end was trimmed by 3 bases and the J gene end by 15 bases; junction bases not matched to a gene: 15. This CDR3 is CASSFQSYVTGGLFF. CDR3 DNA: TGTGCCAGCAGTTTCCAAAGCTACGTAACAGGGGGCCTGTTCTTC.

The CDR3 coding sequence is TGTGCCAGCAGTTATGGCCAGGGGCGGAATGAGCAGTTCTTC. It codes for CASSYGQGRNEQFF. The genes are TRBV6-6 and TRBJ2-1; a weak D match, TRBD1 (6 bases). Between the trimmed V and J ends, which lost 3 bases and 7 bases, there was a span of 13 bases. The CDR3 is 14 residues long. Germline V CDR1 and CDR2: MNHNY, SVGAGI (reference sequence).